This T cell receptor (beta chain) derives from a study of T cells expressing NK-cell markers. Study background: Researchers got TCR beta repertoires out of sorted CD3+CD56+NKG2C+, CD3+CD56+NKG2C- and CD3+CD56-NKG2C+ T cells. Eight donors were sequenced, seven testing HCMV-seropositive and one testing seronegative. Study observations and caveats: In a handful of donors, dominant CD3+CD56+NKG2C+ clones formed 1.0-7.0% of CD8+ cells.

TCRdb derives one entry per CDR3 protein from the 5' RACE reads, leaving out DNA. The sample data list 300,000 or so distinct CDR3 sequences. As regards this clonotype: Its cognate antigen is unknown.

The CDR3 spans 15 residues. Looked up from germline, CDR1 is SGHTA and CDR2 is FQGNSA. The sequenced sample consisted of blood T cells: a sorted CD56 or NKG2C T cell subset, CD4+ or CD8+ T cells, or bulk PBMC T cells (not recorded which). The receptor comes from a woman between 18 and 70 years old in good health. The chain couples TRBV7-2 to TRBJ2-2; the TCRdb call, TRBD1, lacks DNA for checking. CDR3 in amino acids: CASSLAAQGTGELFF. Using reference TRBV7-2 and TRBJ2-2 for the parts outside the CDR3, the full variable domain is GAGVSQSPSNKVTEKGKDVELRCDPISGHTALYWYRQSLGQGLEFLIYFQGNSAPDKSGLPSDRFSAERTGGSVSTLTIQRTQQEDSAVYLCASSLAAQGTGELFFGEGSRLTVL.